This is a list of T cell receptor beta chains from one sample in a study of T cell responses to AZD1222 COVID-19 vaccine. Sequencing was performed with immunoSEQ multiplex PCR; in TCRdb, only in-frame clones are kept and a portion is missing. This sample has about 130,000 clones, with roughly 93% found just once. Sequences were derived from peripheral blood, sampled 28 days after the second AZD1222 dose. These receptors all come from an adult who received the AZD1222 COVID-19 vaccine. Each CDR3 is given with its conserved first and last residue. The D gene is left open where the match is weak. Rows may omit the clone size; those that give it use once, few, many or a size class.

D	J	size	V	CDR3	DNA
-	TRBJ2-5	-	TRBV12-3/TRBV12-4	CASGVTQETQYF	TGTGCCAGCGGGGTTACCCAAGAGACCCAGTACTTC
-	TRBJ1-5	-	TRBV19	CASRLWLGSNQPQHF	TGTGCCAGTAGGTTGTGGTTAGGGAGCAATCAGCCCCAGCATTTT
-	TRBJ2-1	-	TRBV30	CAWSAGGGSSSYNEQFF	TGTGCCTGGAGTGCCGGCGGAGGGTCCAGCTCCTACAATGAGCAGTTCTTC
-	TRBJ1-2	-	TRBV30	CAWNFRRSTAQGRRVNYGYTF	TGTGCCTGGAATTTCAGGAGGTCGACAGCGCAAGGGCGGAGGGTTAACTATGGCTACACCTTC
TRBD2	TRBJ2-3	-	TRBV27	CASSLLAGVGGSDTQYF	TGTGCCAGCAGTTTATTGGCGGGAGTAGGTGGTTCAGATACGCAGTATTTT
-	TRBJ2-2	-	TRBV9	CASSARQDPNTGELFF	TGTGCCAGCAGCGCCAGACAGGACCCGAACACCGGGGAGCTGTTTTTT
TRBD2	TRBJ2-5	-	TRBV30	CAWSVSLGLAVGETQYF	TGTGCCTGGAGTGTATCCTTAGGACTAGCGGTTGGGGAGACCCAGTACTTC
-	TRBJ2-7	-	TRBV5-4	CASSLVPGNYEQYF	TGTGCCAGCAGCTTGGTTCCGGGTAACTACGAGCAGTACTTC
-	TRBJ2-7	-	TRBV19	CASSIGGLTYEQYF	TGTGCCAGTAGTATAGGTGGACTCACCTACGAGCAGTACTTC
-	TRBJ1-1	-	TRBV19	CASRTSPGWNTEAFF	TGTGCCAGTAGAACGTCCCCCGGATGGAACACTGAAGCTTTCTTT
TRBD2	TRBJ2-1	-	TRBV30	CASSHRTSGYNEQFF	TGTGCCTCCAGCCATCGGACTAGCGGGTACAATGAGCAGTTCTTC
-	TRBJ2-7	once	TRBV11-2	CASSLESGAEQYF	TGTGCCAGCAGCTTAGAATCAGGGGCCGAGCAGTACTTC
-	TRBJ2-7	-	TRBV9	CASSVGAAYSYEQYF	TGTGCCAGCAGCGTAGGAGCTGCCTACTCCTACGAGCAGTACTTC
-	TRBJ1-2	-	TRBV6-5	CASKSGWPPDYGYTF	TGTGCCAGCAAGTCCGGGTGGCCCCCCGACTATGGCTACACCTTC
-	TRBJ1-2	few	TRBV5-1	CASSHDGRREANYGYTF	TGCGCCAGCAGCCATGATGGGCGACGGGAAGCTAACTATGGCTACACCTTC
-	TRBJ1-2	-	TRBV5-1	CASSLGVHNYGYTF	TGCGCCAGCAGCTTGGGAGTCCACAACTATGGCTACACCTTC
TRBD1	TRBJ1-5	-	TRBV28	CASSQTGGLLYSNQPQHF	TGTGCCAGCAGCCAGACAGGGGGCCTGCTTTATAGCAATCAGCCCCAGCATTTT
TRBD1	TRBJ1-2	-	TRBV5-6	CASSAGQGAYGYTF	TGTGCCAGCAGCGCGGGACAGGGAGCCTATGGCTACACCTTC
TRBD2	TRBJ2-2	-	TRBV27	CASRGLAGTGELFF	TGTGCCAGCAGGGGACTAGCGGGCACCGGGGAGCTGTTTTTT
-	TRBJ1-3	-	TRBV28	CASSYGGRNTIYF	TGTGCCAGCAGTTACGGCGGGAGGAACACCATATATTTT
-	TRBJ1-1	-	TRBV7-8	CASSLRRGLGNTEAFF	TGTGCCAGCAGCCTTCGACGGGGGTTGGGGAACACTGAAGCTTTCTTT
-	TRBJ2-1	-	TRBV6-5	CASLRGNEQFF	TGTGCCAGTCTACGGGGCAATGAGCAGTTCTTC
-	TRBJ1-1	once	TRBV27	CASSLDRVGTEAFF	TGTGCCAGCAGCTTGGACCGAGTAGGCACTGAAGCTTTCTTT
-	TRBJ1-3	-	TRBV10-3	CAIADSGNTIYF	TGTGCCATCGCGGACTCTGGAAACACCATATATTTT
-	TRBJ1-2	-	TRBV7-2	CASSSGGGNYGYTF	TGTGCCAGCAGCTCCGGAGGGGGGAACTATGGCTACACCTTC
-	TRBJ2-5	-	TRBV18	CASSPSFLARQETQYF	TGTGCCAGCTCACCCTCCTTTTTGGCCAGGCAAGAGACCCAGTACTTC
-	TRBJ1-6	-	TRBV27	CASSRGYSPLHF	TGTGCCAGCAGCCGAGGATATTCACCCCTCCACTTT
-	TRBJ2-4	-	TRBV3-1/TRBV3-2	CASSPEGQGRSAKNIQYF	TGTGCCAGCAGCCCCGAAGGGCAGGGAAGATCGGCCAAAAACATTCAGTACTTC
-	TRBJ1-1	-	TRBV28	CASSRRGAGMNTEAFF	TGTGCCAGCAGCCGGAGGGGGGCTGGGATGAACACTGAAGCTTTCTTT
-	TRBJ2-7	-	TRBV28	CASSTRRGSKYF	TGTGCCAGCAGCACCCGGAGGGGCTCTAAGTACTTC
-	TRBJ1-1	-	TRBV19	CASSVEGRGWSEAFF	TGTGCCAGTAGTGTCGAAGGCAGGGGATGGAGTGAAGCTTTCTTT
TRBD2	TRBJ2-1	-	TRBV10-3	CAGGTSGSYNEQFF	TGTGCCGGCGGGACTAGCGGCTCCTACAATGAGCAGTTCTTC
-	TRBJ1-1	-	TRBV20-1	CSARSEAFF	TGCAGTGCCCGCAGTGAAGCTTTCTTT
TRBD1	TRBJ1-2	-	TRBV28	CASSPDRGSTGNMNGYTF	TGTGCCAGCAGCCCCGACCGAGGCTCGACAGGGAATATGAATGGCTACACCTTC
TRBD2	TRBJ2-1	once	TRBV9	CASSIGLAGLDEQFF	TGTGCCAGCAGCATCGGACTAGCGGGACTCGATGAGCAGTTCTTC
TRBD1	TRBJ1-1	-	TRBV2	CASSEIGTGWEAFF	TGTGCCAGCAGTGAGATAGGGACAGGGTGGGAAGCTTTCTTT
-	TRBJ2-2	-	TRBV30	CAWREGGELFF	TGTGCCTGGAGGGAAGGCGGGGAGCTGTTTTTT
TRBD1	TRBJ1-5	-	TRBV28	CASSSGQRNQPQHF	TGTGCCAGCAGTTCGGGACAGCGCAATCAGCCCCAGCATTTT
-	TRBJ2-7	-	TRBV28	CASTDLTITYEQYF	TGTGCCAGCACCGATCTGACTATTACCTACGAGCAGTACTTC
-	TRBJ1-4	once	TRBV27	CASSKGTGTNREKLFF	TGTGCCAGCAGTAAAGGAACCGGGACAAACCGTGAAAAACTGTTTTTT
-	TRBJ2-3	once	TRBV6-1	CASSERGFTDTQYF	TGTGCCAGCAGTGAAAGGGGCTTCACAGATACGCAGTATTTT
TRBD1	TRBJ1-1	-	TRBV5-1	CASSLDVWDSAMNTEAFF	TGCGCCAGCAGCTTGGACGTATGGGACAGCGCCATGAACACTGAAGCTTTCTTT